This T cell receptor beta chain originates from a study of blood T cell repertoires in COVID-19. Across the whole study: Sites in the United States, Italy and Spain provided acute and convalescent COVID-19 samples. PBMCs, B-cell-depleted T cells, or T cells were the source of the cDNA or gDNA that made up the material.

In the authors' workflow: Amplification of reference gene primers provided the estimated nucleated cell counts. Data came from immunoSEQ multiplex PCR; TCRdb stores just in-frame clones and leaves some out. The D gene and trimming were derived from the DNA, and the V and J assignments and clone size from that table. The sample has just under 65,000 clones; 60% to 85% are singletons. This clone was counted between two and nine times. The germline V and J ends were trimmed by 0 bases and 8 bases, with 11 bases remaining between them. The germline gives CDR1 SGHNT, CDR2 YYREEE (reference sequence). CDR3 length: 13 residues.

This chain connects TRBV5-4 to TRBJ1-2; D remains unclear. Sequenced: peripheral blood. The TCR sequence derives from a woman aged 80 or older with acute or convalescent COVID-19. The CDR3 reads CASSLASGRGYTF. The CDR3 DNA is TGTGCCAGCAGCTTGGCATCCGGTCGGGGCTACACCTTC.